This entry lists 21 T cell receptor beta chains sequenced from one sample in a study of early T cells in non-severe SARS-CoV-2 infection. MiXCR, applied by TCRdb to the 5' RACE reads, yields one record per CDR3 protein. The sample carries about 83,000 distinct CDR3 sequences, more than 9% recorded once. The material was whole blood, obtained at baseline. These receptor sequences come from an adult who was a healthcare worker with PCR-confirmed SARS-CoV-2 infection or an uninfected control (not recorded which).

The chain links TRBV20-1 to TRBJ2-1; 7 bases are shared with TRBD1. The CDR3 runs 13 residues. Looked up from germline, CDR1 is DFQATT and CDR2 is SNEGSKA (reference sequence). Trimming cost V 5 bases and J 15 bases; bases outside gene matches: 16. The CDR3 bases are TGCAGTGCTGGACAGACAGGGCCACGCGGGTTGTTCTTC. Translated, it gives CSAGQTGPRGLFF.

Only a few counts were recorded for this clonotype. For the CDR3, the DNA is TGTGCCAGCAGCTACGGGGACATCAGCAACACTGAAGCTTTCTTT. This encodes CASSYGDISNTEAFF. The rearrangement uses TRBV7-2 and TRBJ1-1; D is perhaps TRBD1 (6 bases). The V end lost 4 bases, the J end lost 2 bases, and 14 bases lay between the germline ends. Germline values: CDR1 SGHTA, CDR2 FQGNSA. This CDR3 is built from 15 residues.

The gene calls are TRBV6-2 or TRBV6-3 and TRBJ2-7, with D tentatively TRBD1 (6 bases). Trimming pared 5 bases from V and 3 bases from J, leaving 8 bases between. The V gene's germline CDR1 is MNHEY and CDR2 SVGEGT. The CDR3 contains 12 residues. The CDR3 DNA follows: TGTGCCAGCAGTACAGGGTTCTACGAGCAGTACTTC. As protein: CASSTGFYEQYF.

This chain links TRBV28 with TRBJ2-7; the D gene is possibly TRBD1 (6 bases). Trimming removed 1 base from V and 6 bases from J, with 13 bases in between. Germline V gene lookup returns CDR1 MDHEN and CDR2 SYDVKM. The CDR3 is 14 residues long. The CDR3 DNA sequence: TGTGCCAGCAGTTTATACAGGGCTTCAACCGAGCAGTACTTC. Its protein is CASSLYRASTEQYF.

The DNA for the CDR3 is TGCGCCAGCAGCCCCACAGGGTATTCCCTCTCTGGGGCCAACGTCCTGACTTTC. Translated: CASSPTGYSLSGANVLTF. V usage is TRBV5-1 and J usage is TRBJ2-6; the D gene is possibly TRBD1 (6 bases). V was pared by 4 bases and J by 0 bases, with 17 bases between. CDR3 length equals 18 residues. Germline V CDR1 and CDR2: SGHRS, YFSETQ.

This clonotype was recorded many times. This chain uses TRBV25-1 with TRBJ1-2; D is unclear. Germline V CDR1 and CDR2: MGHDK, SYGVNS. There are 13 residues in the CDR3. The V end was cut by 7 bases, the J end by 6 bases, with 15 bases between. CDR3 residues: CASKPPESDGYTF. For the CDR3, the DNA is TGTGCCAGCAAACCCCCAGAATCAGATGGCTACACCTTC.

This clonotype was counted between two and nine times. The chain couples TRBV12-5 to TRBJ2-3; D gene unclear. Germline V gene lookup returns CDR1 LGHNT and CDR2 FRNRAP. The V end lost 8 bases, the J end lost 6 bases, and 15 bases lay between the germline ends. The CDR3 spans 13 residues. The CDR3 sequence is CASSLGVADTQYF. In DNA form, the CDR3 reads TGTGCTAGTTCGTTGGGTGTGGCTGATACGCAGTATTTT.

This clonotype was seen only a few times. The rearrangement uses TRBV9 and TRBJ2-1, with D maybe TRBD2 (6 bases). CDR3 length equals 14 residues. Germline V lookup: CDR1 SGDLS, CDR2 YYNGEE. V shed 2 bases and J shed 6 bases, with 12 bases lying between them. CDR3: CASSVEGQFNEQFF. The CDR3 region has the DNA TGTGCCAGCAGCGTGGAGGGGCAGTTCAATGAGCAGTTCTTC.

The gene calls are TRBV4-2 and TRBJ2-1, with D perhaps TRBD2 (7 bases). This CDR3 has 13 amino acids. Trimming took 2 bases from V and 7 from J, leaving 9 bases between them. Germline values: CDR1 LGHNA, CDR2 YNFKEQ. In DNA, the CDR3 is TGTGCCAGCAGCCAAAAGGGGGGGAATGAGCAGTTCTTC. Translating it yields CASSQKGGNEQFF.

This clonotype was picked up a small number of times. J is TRBJ2-7 and V is TRBV6-2 or TRBV6-3, with D tentatively TRBD2 (5 bases). The CDR3 covers 12 residues. Germline assignment: CDR1 MNHEY and CDR2 SVGEGT. Trimming shortened V by 10 bases and J by 9 bases, and 19 bases separated the two germline ends. The CDR3 spells CATSRPEAGQYF. CDR3 nucleotide sequence: TGTGCCACTTCCAGGCCGGAGGCTGGGCAGTACTTC.

This clonotype came up many times. The genes are TRBV3-1 and TRBJ2-1; D not certain. V shed 4 bases and J shed 9 bases, with 10 bases lying between them. The CDR3 has 12 residues. Germline V gene sequence: CDR1 LGHDT, CDR2 YNNKEL (reference sequence). As DNA, the CDR3 is TGTGCCAGCAGCCCCGACGGTGTTGAGCAGTTCTTC. It yields the protein CASSPDGVEQFF.

This clonotype was seen repeatedly, ten times or more. The rearrangement joins TRBV6-2 or TRBV6-3 to TRBJ2-7, with 7 nucleotides matching TRBD1. CDR1 is MNHEY, CDR2 SVGEGT, per germline. Losses at the gene ends were 4 bases for V and 2 bases for J; bases not matched to a gene: 14. There are 17 residues in the CDR3. The CDR3 coding sequence is TGTGCCAGCAGTTTCACCACAAAGGGACAGACCACCTACGAGCAGTACTTC. It specifies CASSFTTKGQTTYEQYF.

This clonotype has ten or more counts. The V and J genes are TRBV7-3 and TRBJ2-3; 8 bases line up with TRBD2. CDR3 length: 16 residues. From germline, CDR1 is SGHTA and CDR2 FQGTGA. With V trimmed by 5 bases and J by 5 bases, 12 bases remained unmatched. CDR3 in DNA: TGTGCCAGCAGCCCCCGCGGGGCGGGAGGAATAGATACGCAGTATTTT. This translates into CASSPRGAGGIDTQYF.

This clonotype was counted at least ten times. The chain uses TRBV5-1 and TRBJ2-3, with TRBD2 matching 8 bases. The CDR3 length is 16 residues. CDR1 SGHRS and CDR2 YFSETQ come from the germline V gene. Unmatched junction bases numbered 9, after V lost 2 bases and J lost 4 bases. This CDR3 is CASSLGREEVPDTQYF. The CDR3 DNA follows: TGCGCCAGCAGCTTAGGGCGGGAGGAGGTACCAGATACGCAGTATTTT. The full variable domain, its missing parts supplied by reference TRBV5-1 and TRBJ2-3, is KAGVTQTPRYLIKTRGQQVTLSCSPISGHRSVSWYQQTPGQGLQFLFEYFSETQRNKGNFPGRFSGRQFSNSRSEMNVSTLELGDSALYLCASSLGREEVPDTQYFGPGTRLTVL.

V is TRBV5-1 and J is TRBJ2-1, with 9 bases aligning to TRBD2. Germline-derived CDR1 and CDR2 are SGHRS and YFSETQ. CDR3 size: 15 residues. The junction had 4 bases not matched to a gene; V was cut back by 1 base and J by 5 bases. The CDR3 region is CASSLSLAGNNEQFF. The DNA for the CDR3 is TGCGCCAGCAGCTTGAGTCTAGCGGGAAACAATGAGCAGTTCTTC.

The rearrangement links TRBV7-2 to TRBJ2-5; D is unresolved. The CDR3 loop spans 15 amino acids. The germline V gene encodes CDR1 SGHTA and CDR2 FQGNSA. V was cut by 3 bases and J by 5 bases, with 16 bases left in between. The CDR3 nucleotides read TGTGCCAGCAGCTTGGGCGATGCCTTCGGGGAGACCCAGTACTTC. Translated: CASSLGDAFGETQYF.

This chain links TRBV19 with TRBJ1-4; D not resolved. The CDR3 covers 14 residues. CDR1 LNHDA and CDR2 SQIVND come from the germline V gene (reference sequence). Trimming shortened V by 7 bases and J by 7 bases, and 16 bases separated the two germline ends. The CDR3 loop reads CASKGDPEGEKLFF. The CDR3 DNA is TGTGCCAGTAAGGGAGATCCCGAGGGTGAAAAACTGTTTTTT.

The chain recombines TRBV7-9 with TRBJ2-7; 11 bases fit TRBD2. V shed 10 bases and J 4 bases; nucleotides not matched to a gene: 18. The V gene's germline CDR1 is SEHNR and CDR2 FQNEAQ (reference sequence). CDR3 length: 17 residues. The CDR3 DNA sequence: TGTGCCACGTCCCTCAGTAGCGGGAGGGCCCGGGTATACGAGCAGTACTTC. Translating it yields CATSLSSGRARVYEQYF.

This clonotype has ten or more counts. V gene TRBV20-1 combines with J gene TRBJ1-2; 7 bases line up with TRBD1. This CDR3 has 12 amino acids. The V segment lost 6 bases and the J segment 3 bases; nucleotides outside the gene matches: 4. CDR1 is DFQATT and CDR2 is SNEGSKA in the germline V gene (reference sequence). This CDR3 reads CSANDRDYGYTF. DNA for the CDR3: TGCAGTGCGAACGACAGGGACTATGGCTACACCTTC.

CDR3 DNA: TGCAGCGTTGTCACTTCTTGGCGGAAAAACACAGATACGCAGTATTTT. The encoded protein is CSVVTSWRKNTDTQYF. V is TRBV29-1 and J is TRBJ2-3; D unresolved. From germline, CDR1 is SQVTM and CDR2 ANQGSEA. V lost 4 bases and J 2 bases, leaving 19 bases between the germline ends. The CDR3 spans 16 residues.

This clonotype was detected a few times. The J gene is TRBJ1-5, the V gene TRBV6-6, with TRBD1 identical over 8 bases. Germline CDR1 and CDR2: MNHNY and SVGAGI (reference sequence). V dropped 6 bases and J dropped 1; count of bases not matched to a gene: 5. The CDR3 is 15 amino acids. CDR3 DNA: TGTGCCAGCAGCACGGGACAGGTGAGCAATCAGCCCCAGCATTTT. Translated, it gives CASSTGQVSNQPQHF.